This TCR beta chain was sequenced for a study of ipilimumab plus nivolumab after autologous stem cell transplantation. As for the study in general: Patients received a median of roughly 5 ipilimumab and roughly eight nivolumab doses.

The V gene lost 3 bases and the J gene lost 0 bases, with 7 bases spanning the gap. The CDR3 is 14 residues long. Germline V lookup: CDR1 SGHTS, CDR2 YDEGEE. Ipilimumab, 1 mg/kg, started 14 to 28 days after autologous transplant. Data came from immunoSEQ multiplex PCR; TCRdb stores just in-frame clones and leaves some out. The table has some 14,000 clones, approximately 72% seen once. The TCR originated in a male donor with primary mediastinal lymphoma. This specimen consisted of PBMCs, obtained in a trial of ipilimumab plus nivolumab as post-transplant consolidation. This chain connects TRBV5-8 to TRBJ2-1; the D is unclear. The CDR3 DNA reads TGTGCCAGCAGCTCCCCGGTCTCCTACAATGAGCAGTTCTTC. It specifies CASSSPVSYNEQFF.